This is a list of T cell receptor beta chains from one sample in a study of human T cells and chemical hapten exposure. Each CDR3 protein is one row after TCRdb ran MiXCR on the RACE reads. Altogether some 330,000 distinct CDR3 sequences are present, about 5% being singletons, with the ten largest covering about 8.2%. Material: whole blood, obtained in connection with sensitization to the hapten diphenylcyclopropenone (DPC). The receptors stem from a young woman with alopecia areata. Some clones in this sample may be carry-over from other donors' samples. Both conserved end residues are part of each CDR3. A D gene is named only where the DNA matches it firmly. Not all rows give a size; the values are once, few, many and, for expanded clones, a class.

clone size	V gene	J gene	D gene	CDR3 protein	CDR3 DNA
many	TRBV18	TRBJ2-7	-	CASSPGAESDEQYF	TGTGCCAGCTCACCGGGGGCAGAATCTGACGAGCAGTACTTC
few	TRBV18	TRBJ1-3	-	CASSKGTGNTIYF	TGTGCCAGCTCAAAGGGGACTGGAAACACCATATATTTT
many	TRBV7-9	TRBJ1-4	-	CASSLAVTNEKLFF	TGTGCCAGCAGCTTAGCCGTGACTAATGAAAAACTGTTTTTT
few	TRBV3-1	TRBJ1-4	TRBD1	CASSQGTGTGNEKLFF	TGTGCCAGCAGCCAAGGCACCGGGACAGGGAATGAAAAACTGTTTTTT
-	TRBV28	TRBJ1-3	-	CASNFSPRSGNTIYF	TGTGCCAGCAACTTCAGCCCTCGCTCTGGAAACACCATATATTTT
many	TRBV10-3	TRBJ1-1	-	CAISESVRGNTEAFF	TGTGCCATCAGTGAGTCGGTACGGGGGAACACTGAAGCTTTCTTT
many	TRBV7-2	TRBJ2-7	-	CASSFTVGEQYF	TGTGCCAGCAGCTTCACCGTAGGCGAGCAGTACTTC
-	TRBV7-2	TRBJ2-3	-	CASSSAGGTQYF	TGTGCCAGCAGCAGCGCTGGGGGTACGCAGTATTTT
few	TRBV6-5	TRBJ1-4	-	CASSYSRLFNEKLFF	TGTGCCAGCAGTTACTCGAGGCTCTTTAATGAAAAACTGTTTTTT
many	TRBV12-3/TRBV12-4	TRBJ1-4	-	CASSLANRGRSEKLFF	TGTGCCAGCAGTTTAGCGAATAGGGGCCGTAGTGAAAAACTGTTTTTT
few	TRBV3-1	TRBJ2-2	TRBD1	CASSQGSNTGELFF	TGTGCCAGCTCACAGGGGTCCAACACCGGGGAGCTGTTTTTT